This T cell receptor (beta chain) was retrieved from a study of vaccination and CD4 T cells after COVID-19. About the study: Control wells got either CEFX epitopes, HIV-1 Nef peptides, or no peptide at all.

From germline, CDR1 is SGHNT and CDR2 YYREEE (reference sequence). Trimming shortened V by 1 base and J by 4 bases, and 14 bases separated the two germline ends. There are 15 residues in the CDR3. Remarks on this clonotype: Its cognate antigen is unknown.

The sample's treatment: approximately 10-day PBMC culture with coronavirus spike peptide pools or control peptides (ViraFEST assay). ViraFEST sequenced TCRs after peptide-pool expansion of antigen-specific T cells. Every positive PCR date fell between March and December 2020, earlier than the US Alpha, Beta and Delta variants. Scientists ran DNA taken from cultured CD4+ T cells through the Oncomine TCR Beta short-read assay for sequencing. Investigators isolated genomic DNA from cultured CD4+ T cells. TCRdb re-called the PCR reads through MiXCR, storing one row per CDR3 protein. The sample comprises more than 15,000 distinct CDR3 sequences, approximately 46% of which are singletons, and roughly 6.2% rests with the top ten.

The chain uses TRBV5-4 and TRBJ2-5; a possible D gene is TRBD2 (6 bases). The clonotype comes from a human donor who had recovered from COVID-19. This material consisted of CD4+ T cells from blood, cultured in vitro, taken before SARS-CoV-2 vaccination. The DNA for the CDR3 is TGTGCCAGCAGCTTGACGGGGAGGTCTCGAGAGACCCAGTACTTC. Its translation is CASSLTGRSRETQYF.